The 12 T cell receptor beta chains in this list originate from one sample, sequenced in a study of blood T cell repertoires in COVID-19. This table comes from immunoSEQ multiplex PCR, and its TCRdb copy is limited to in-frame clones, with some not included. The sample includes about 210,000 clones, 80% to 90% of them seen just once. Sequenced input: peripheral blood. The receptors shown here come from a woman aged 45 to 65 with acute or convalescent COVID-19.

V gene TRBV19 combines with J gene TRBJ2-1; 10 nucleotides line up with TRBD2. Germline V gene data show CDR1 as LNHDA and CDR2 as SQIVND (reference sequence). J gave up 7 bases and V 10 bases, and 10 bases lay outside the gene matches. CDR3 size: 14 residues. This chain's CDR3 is CATGASGSRNEQFF. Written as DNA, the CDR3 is TGTGCCACCGGGGCTAGCGGGAGTAGGAATGAGCAGTTCTTC.

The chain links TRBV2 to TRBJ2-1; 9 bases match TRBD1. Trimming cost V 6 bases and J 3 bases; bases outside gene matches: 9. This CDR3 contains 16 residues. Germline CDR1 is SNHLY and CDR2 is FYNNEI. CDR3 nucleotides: TGTGCCAGCAGCCCTGGGGGACAGGGTTACTACAATGAGCAGTTCTTC. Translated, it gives CASSPGGQGYYNEQFF.

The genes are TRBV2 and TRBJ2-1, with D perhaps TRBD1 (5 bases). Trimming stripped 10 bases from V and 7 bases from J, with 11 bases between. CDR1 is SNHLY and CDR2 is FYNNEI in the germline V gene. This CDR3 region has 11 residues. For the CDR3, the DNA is TGTGCCACCTCCCAGGGAAATGAGCAGTTCTTC. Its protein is CATSQGNEQFF.

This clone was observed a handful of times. The CDR3, as DNA: TGTGCCAGCACTTTTGGGGGGAGAGAGGGCAATGAGCAGTTCTTC. It translates to CASTFGGREGNEQFF. The chain combines TRBV5-8 with TRBJ2-1; a weak D match, TRBD2 (6 bases). Between the trimmed V and J ends, which lost 6 bases and 6 bases, there was a span of 19 bases. Looked up from germline, CDR1 is SGHTS and CDR2 is YDEGEE. The CDR3 sequence is 15 residues long.

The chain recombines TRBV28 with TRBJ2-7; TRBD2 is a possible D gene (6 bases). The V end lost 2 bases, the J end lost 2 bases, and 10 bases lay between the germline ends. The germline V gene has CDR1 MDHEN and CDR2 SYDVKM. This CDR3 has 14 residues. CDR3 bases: TGTGCCAGCAGTTTACAGGGAGGCGCCTACGAGCAGTACTTC. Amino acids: CASSLQGGAYEQYF.

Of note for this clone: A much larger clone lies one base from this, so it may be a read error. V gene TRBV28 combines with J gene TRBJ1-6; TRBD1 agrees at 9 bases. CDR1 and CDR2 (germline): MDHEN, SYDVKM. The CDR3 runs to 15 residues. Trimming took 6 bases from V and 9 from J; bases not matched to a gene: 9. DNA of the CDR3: TGTGCCAGCAGCTCTTCCGGGACAGGGATTTCACCCCTCCACTTT. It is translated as CASSSSGTGISPLHF.

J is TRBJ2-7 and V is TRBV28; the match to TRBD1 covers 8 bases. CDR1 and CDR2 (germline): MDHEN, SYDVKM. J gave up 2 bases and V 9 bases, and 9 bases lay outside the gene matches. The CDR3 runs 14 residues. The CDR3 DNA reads TGTGCCAGTGGAGCCGACAGGGGCCCCTACGAGCAGTACTTC. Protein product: CASGADRGPYEQYF.

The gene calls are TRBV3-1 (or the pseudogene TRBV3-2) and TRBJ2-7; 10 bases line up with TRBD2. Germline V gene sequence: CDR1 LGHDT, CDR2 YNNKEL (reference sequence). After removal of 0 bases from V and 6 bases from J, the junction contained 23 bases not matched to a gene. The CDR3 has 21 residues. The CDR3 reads CASSQDFVTSGAPLRLREQYF. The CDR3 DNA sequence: TGTGCCAGCAGCCAAGATTTTGTAACTAGCGGGGCCCCCCTACGATTACGCGAGCAGTACTTC.

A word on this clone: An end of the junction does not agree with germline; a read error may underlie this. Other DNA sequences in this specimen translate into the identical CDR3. The CDR3 sequence: CASSIVSGVYGYTF. The CDR3, as DNA: TGTGCCAGTAGCATAGTGAGTGGAGTCTATGGCTACACCTTC. The chain is built from TRBV19 and TRBJ1-2; D unclear. Germline lookup yields CDR1 LNHDA and CDR2 SQIVND (reference sequence). CDR3 length: 14 residues.

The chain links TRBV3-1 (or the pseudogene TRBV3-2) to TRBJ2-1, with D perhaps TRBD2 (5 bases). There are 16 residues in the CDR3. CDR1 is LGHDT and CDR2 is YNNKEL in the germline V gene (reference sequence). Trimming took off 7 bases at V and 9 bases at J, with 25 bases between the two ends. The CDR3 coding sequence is TGTGCCAGCACCCCAACTGGGAGCCCACTGGTGGGTGAGCAGTTCTTC. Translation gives CASTPTGSPLVGEQFF.

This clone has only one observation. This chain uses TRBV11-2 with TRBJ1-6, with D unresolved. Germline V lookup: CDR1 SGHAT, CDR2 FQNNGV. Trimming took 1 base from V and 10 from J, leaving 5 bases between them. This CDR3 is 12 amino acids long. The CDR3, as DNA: TGTGCCAGCAGCTTAGCCGGGTCACCCCTCCACTTT. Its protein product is CASSLAGSPLHF. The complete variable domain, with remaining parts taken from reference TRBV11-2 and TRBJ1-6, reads EAGVAQSPRYKIIEKRQSVAFWCNPISGHATLYWYQQILGQGPKLLIQFQNNGVVDDSQLPKDRFSAERLKGVDSTLKIQPAKLEDSAVYLCASSLAGSPLHFGNGTRLTVT.

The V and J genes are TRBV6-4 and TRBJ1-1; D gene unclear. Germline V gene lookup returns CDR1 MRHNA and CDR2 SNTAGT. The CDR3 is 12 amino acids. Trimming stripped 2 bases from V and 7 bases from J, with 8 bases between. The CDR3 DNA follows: TGTGCCAGCAGTGACGGGGAGATTGAAGCTTTCTTT. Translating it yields CASSDGEIEAFF.